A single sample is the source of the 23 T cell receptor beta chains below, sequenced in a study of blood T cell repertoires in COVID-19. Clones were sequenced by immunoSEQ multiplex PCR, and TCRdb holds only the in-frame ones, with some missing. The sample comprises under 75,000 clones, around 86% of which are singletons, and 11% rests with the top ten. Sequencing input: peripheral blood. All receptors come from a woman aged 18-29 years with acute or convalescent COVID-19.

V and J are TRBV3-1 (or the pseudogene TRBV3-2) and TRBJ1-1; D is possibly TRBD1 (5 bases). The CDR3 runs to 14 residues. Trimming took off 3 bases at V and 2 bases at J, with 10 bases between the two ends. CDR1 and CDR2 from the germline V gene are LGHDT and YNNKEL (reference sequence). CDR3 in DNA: TGTGCCAGCAGCCAGGGACTGCTCAACACTGAAGCTTTCTTT. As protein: CASSQGLLNTEAFF.

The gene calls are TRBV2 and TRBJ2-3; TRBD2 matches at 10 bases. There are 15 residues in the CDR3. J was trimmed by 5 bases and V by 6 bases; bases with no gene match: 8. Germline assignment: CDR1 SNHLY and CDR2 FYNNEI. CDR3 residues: CASSRKRGGGDTQYF. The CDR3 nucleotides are TGTGCCAGCAGCCGAAAGCGGGGGGGAGGAGATACGCAGTATTTT.

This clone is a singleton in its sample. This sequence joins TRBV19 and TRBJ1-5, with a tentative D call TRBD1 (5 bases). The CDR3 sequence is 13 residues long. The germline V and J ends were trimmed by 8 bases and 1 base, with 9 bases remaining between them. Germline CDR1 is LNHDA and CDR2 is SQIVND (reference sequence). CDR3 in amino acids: CASSTGSNQPQHF. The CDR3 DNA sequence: TGTGCCAGTTCCACAGGAAGCAATCAGCCCCAGCATTTT.

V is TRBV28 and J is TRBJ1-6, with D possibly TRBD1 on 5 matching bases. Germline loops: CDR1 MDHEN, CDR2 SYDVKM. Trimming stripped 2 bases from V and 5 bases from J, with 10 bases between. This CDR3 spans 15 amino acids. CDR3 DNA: TGTGCCAGCAGTTTAGCGGGACCGCATAATTCACCCCTCCACTTT. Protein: CASSLAGPHNSPLHF.

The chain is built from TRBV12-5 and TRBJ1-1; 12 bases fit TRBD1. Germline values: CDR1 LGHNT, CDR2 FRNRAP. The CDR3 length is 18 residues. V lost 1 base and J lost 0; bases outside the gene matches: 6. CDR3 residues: CASGLGPGQGALNTEAFF. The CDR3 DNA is TGTGCTAGTGGTTTGGGGCCGGGACAGGGGGCTTTGAACACTGAAGCTTTCTTT.

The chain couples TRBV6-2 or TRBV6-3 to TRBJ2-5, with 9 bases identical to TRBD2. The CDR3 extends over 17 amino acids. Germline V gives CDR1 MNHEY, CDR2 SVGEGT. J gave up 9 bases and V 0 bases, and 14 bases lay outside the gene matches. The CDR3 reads CASSYSGSGGPTGSQYF. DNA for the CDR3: TGTGCCAGCAGTTACTCAGGGAGCGGGGGGCCGACGGGGTCCCAGTACTTC.

In DNA, the CDR3 is TGTGCCAGCAGCCCTAGGACAGGGGGTACGACTGAAGCTTTCTTT. Protein: CASSPRTGGTTEAFF. The chain combines TRBV5-6 with TRBJ1-1; TRBD1 aligns across 10 bases. The CDR3 has 15 residues. Losses at the gene ends were 4 bases for V and 5 bases for J; bases not matched to a gene: 8. CDR1 is SGHDT, CDR2 YYEEEE, per germline.

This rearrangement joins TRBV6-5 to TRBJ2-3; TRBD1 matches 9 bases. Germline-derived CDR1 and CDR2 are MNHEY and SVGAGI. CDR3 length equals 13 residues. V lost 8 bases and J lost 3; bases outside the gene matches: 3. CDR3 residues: CASRDRVTDTQYF. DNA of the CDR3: TGTGCCAGCCGGGACAGGGTGACAGATACGCAGTATTTT.

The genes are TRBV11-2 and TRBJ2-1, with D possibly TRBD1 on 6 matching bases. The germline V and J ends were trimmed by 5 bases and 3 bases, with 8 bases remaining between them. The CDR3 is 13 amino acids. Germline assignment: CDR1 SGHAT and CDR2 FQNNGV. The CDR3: CASSMDSYNEQFF. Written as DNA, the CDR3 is TGTGCCAGCAGCATGGACAGCTACAATGAGCAGTTCTTC.

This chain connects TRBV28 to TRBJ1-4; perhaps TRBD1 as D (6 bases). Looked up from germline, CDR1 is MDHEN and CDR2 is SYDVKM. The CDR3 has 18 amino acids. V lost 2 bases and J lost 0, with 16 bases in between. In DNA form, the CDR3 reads TGTGCCAGCAGTTTACAAGGACAGACCACTTCAACTAATGAAAAACTGTTTTTT. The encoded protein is CASSLQGQTTSTNEKLFF.

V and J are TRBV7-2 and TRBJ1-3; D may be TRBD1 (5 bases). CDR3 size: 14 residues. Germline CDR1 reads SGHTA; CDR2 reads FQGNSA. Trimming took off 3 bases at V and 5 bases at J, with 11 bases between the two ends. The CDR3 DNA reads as TGTGCCAGCAGCTTTAGGGGAGGACGAAACACCATATATTTT. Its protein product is CASSFRGGRNTIYF.

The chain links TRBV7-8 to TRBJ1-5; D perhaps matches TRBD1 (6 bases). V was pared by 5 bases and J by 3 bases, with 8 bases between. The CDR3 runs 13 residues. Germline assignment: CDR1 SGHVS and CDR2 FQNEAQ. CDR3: CASSRDNNQPQHF. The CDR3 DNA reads TGTGCCAGCAGCCGGGACAACAATCAGCCCCAGCATTTT.

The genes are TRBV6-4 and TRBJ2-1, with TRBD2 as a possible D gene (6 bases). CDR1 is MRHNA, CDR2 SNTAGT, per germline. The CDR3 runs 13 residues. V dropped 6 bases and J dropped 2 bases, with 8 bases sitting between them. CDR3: CASSREPYNEQFF. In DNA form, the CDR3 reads TGTGCCAGCAGCCGGGAGCCCTACAATGAGCAGTTCTTC.

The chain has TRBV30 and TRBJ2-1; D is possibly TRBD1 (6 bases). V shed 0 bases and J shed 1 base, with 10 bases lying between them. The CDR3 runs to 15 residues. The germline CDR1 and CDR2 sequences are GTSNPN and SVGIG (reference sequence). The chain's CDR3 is CAWSVPTGSYNEQFF. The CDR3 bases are TGTGCCTGGAGTGTCCCCACAGGGTCCTACAATGAGCAGTTCTTC.

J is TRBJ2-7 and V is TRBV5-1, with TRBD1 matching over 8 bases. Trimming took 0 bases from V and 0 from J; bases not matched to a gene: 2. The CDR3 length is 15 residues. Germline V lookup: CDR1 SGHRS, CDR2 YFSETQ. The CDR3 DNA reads TGCGCCAGCAGCTTGGGTCAGGGGGCCTCCTACGAGCAGTACTTC. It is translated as CASSLGQGASYEQYF. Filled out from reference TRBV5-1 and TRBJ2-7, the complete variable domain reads KAGVTQTPRYLIKTRGQQVTLSCSPISGHRSVSWYQQTPGQGLQFLFEYFSETQRNKGNFPGRFSGRQFSNSRSEMNVSTLELGDSALYLCASSLGQGASYEQYFGPGTRLTVT.

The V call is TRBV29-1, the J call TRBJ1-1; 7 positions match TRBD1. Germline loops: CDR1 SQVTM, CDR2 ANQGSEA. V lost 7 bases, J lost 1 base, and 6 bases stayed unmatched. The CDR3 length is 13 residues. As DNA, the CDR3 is TGCAGCGCATATCAGGGGGAGAACACTGAAGCTTTCTTT. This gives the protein CSAYQGENTEAFF.

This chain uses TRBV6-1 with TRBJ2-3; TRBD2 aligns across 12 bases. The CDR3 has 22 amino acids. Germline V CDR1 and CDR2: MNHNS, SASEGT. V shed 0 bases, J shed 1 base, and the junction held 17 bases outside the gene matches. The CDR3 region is CASSEAPPGLAGYTTGTDTQYF. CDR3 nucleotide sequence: TGTGCCAGCAGTGAAGCACCACCGGGACTAGCGGGTTACACCACGGGCACAGATACGCAGTATTTT.

The CDR3 spells CASSPGTGGYEQYF. The CDR3 region has the DNA TGTGCCAGCAGTCCCGGGACAGGGGGTTACGAGCAGTACTTC. The chain recombines TRBV27 with TRBJ2-7, with 11 nucleotides matching TRBD1. With 5 bases clipped from V and 4 bases from J, the junction kept 4 bases outside the gene matches. This CDR3 has 14 amino acids. Germline V gene data show CDR1 as MNHEY and CDR2 as SMNVEV (reference sequence).

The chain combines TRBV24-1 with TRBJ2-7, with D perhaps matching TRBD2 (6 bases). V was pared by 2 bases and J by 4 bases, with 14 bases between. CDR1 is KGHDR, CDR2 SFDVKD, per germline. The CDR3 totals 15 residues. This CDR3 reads CATSDYRGARYEQYF. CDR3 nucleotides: TGTGCCACCAGTGATTATCGCGGGGCCCGGTACGAGCAGTACTTC.

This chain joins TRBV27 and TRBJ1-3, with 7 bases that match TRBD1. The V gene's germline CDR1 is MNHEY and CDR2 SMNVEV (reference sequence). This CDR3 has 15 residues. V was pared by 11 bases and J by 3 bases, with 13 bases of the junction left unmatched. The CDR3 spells CAGPSPDRCGNTIYF. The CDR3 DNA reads TGTGCCGGACCCTCCCCGGACAGGTGTGGAAACACCATATATTTT.

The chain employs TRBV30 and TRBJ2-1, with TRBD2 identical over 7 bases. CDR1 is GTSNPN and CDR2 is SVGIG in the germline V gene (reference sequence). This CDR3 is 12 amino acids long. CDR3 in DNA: TGTGGGGCGGGAGATGCCTACAATGAGCAGTTCTTC. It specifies CGAGDAYNEQFF.

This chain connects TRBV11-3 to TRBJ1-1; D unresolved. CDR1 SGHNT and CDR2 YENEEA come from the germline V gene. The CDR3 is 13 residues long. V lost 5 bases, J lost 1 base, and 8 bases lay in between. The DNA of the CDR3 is TGTGCCAGCAGCGTGGGGAGGAACACTGAAGCTTTCTTT. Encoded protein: CASSVGRNTEAFF. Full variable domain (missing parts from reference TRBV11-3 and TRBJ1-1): EAGVVQSPRYKIIEKKQPVAFWCNPISGHNTLYWYLQNLGQGPELLIRYENEEAVDDSQLPKDRFSAERLKGVDSTLKIQPAELGDSAVYLCASSVGRNTEAFFGQGTRLTVV.

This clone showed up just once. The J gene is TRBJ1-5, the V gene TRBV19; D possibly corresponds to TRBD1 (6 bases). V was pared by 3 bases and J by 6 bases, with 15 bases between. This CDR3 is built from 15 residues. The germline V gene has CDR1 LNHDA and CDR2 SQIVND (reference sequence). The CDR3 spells CASSIGTGRIQPQHF. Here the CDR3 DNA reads TGTGCCAGTAGTATCGGAACAGGGCGGATTCAGCCCCAGCATTTT.